The 11 T cell receptor beta chains given below trace back to one sample, sequenced in a study of control samples from healthy donors and cancer patients. The table came from immunoSEQ multiplex PCR; TCRdb's copy has only in-frame clones and leaves some out. The sample consists of about 77,000 clones, roughly 92% of them appearing once. Sequencing was done on a sample of blood. These receptor sequences come from a woman in her fifties or sixties in good health.

The J gene is TRBJ2-7, the V gene TRBV14; unclear D gene. The germline gives CDR1 SGHDN, CDR2 FVKESK. V lost 1 base and J 5 bases, leaving 3 bases between the germline ends. This CDR3 comprises 11 residues. The CDR3 DNA sequence: TGTGCCAGCAGCCAAGGCCACGAGCAGTACTTC. Translation gives CASSQGHEQYF.

The chain combines TRBV7-8 with TRBJ1-4; 9 bases map to TRBD1. CDR1 is SGHVS and CDR2 is FQNEAQ in the germline V gene. J was trimmed by 8 bases and V by 5 bases; bases with no gene match: 6. The CDR3 runs 14 residues. CDR3 protein: CASSKGQGPEKLFF. The CDR3 bases are TGTGCCAGCAGCAAGGGACAGGGCCCCGAAAAACTGTTTTTT.

The chain combines TRBV5-1 with TRBJ2-2; the D is unclear. V dropped 4 bases and J dropped 0 bases, with 10 bases sitting between them. The CDR3 totals 15 residues. Germline values: CDR1 SGHRS, CDR2 YFSETQ. The CDR3 here is CASSERNTNTGELFF. The DNA for the CDR3 is TGCGCCAGCAGCGAACGCAACACGAACACCGGGGAGCTGTTTTTT.

V is TRBV6-1 and J is TRBJ1-2; a possible D gene is TRBD1 (5 bases). V was pared by 2 bases and J by 4 bases, with 14 bases between. This CDR3 has 15 amino acids. The V gene's germline CDR1 is MNHNS and CDR2 SASEGT. The CDR3: CASSEYGGDGYGYTF. The CDR3 DNA is TGTGCCAGCAGTGAATATGGCGGGGACGGCTATGGCTACACCTTC.

V usage is TRBV7-2 and J usage is TRBJ1-1; D is uncertain. Germline CDR1 is SGHTA and CDR2 is FQGNSA. V was pared by 2 bases and J by 1 base, with 8 bases between. The length of the CDR3 is 14 residues. CDR3 loop: CASSLRWGNTEAFF. DNA for the CDR3: TGTGCCAGCAGCTTACGGTGGGGGAACACTGAAGCTTTCTTT.

The chain uses TRBV29-1 and TRBJ2-7; 12 bases are shared with TRBD2. Germline CDR1 and CDR2: SQVTM and ANQGSEA. There are 15 residues in the CDR3. Trimming removed 2 bases from V and 3 bases from J; junction bases left unmatched: 5. This CDR3 is CSVEKLTSGSYEQYF. Written as DNA, the CDR3 is TGCAGCGTTGAAAAGCTGACTAGCGGGAGCTACGAGCAGTACTTC.

The chain recombines TRBV28 with TRBJ1-2, with D hard to call. Trimming took 2 bases from V and 6 from J, leaving 10 bases between them. The CDR3 is 13 amino acids. Germline values: CDR1 MDHEN, CDR2 SYDVKM. The CDR3 region has the DNA TGTGCCAGCAGTTTAAGGGCCGACGATGGCTACACCTTC. This translates into CASSLRADDGYTF.

The chain couples TRBV5-4 to TRBJ2-5, with 9 bases lining up with TRBD2. The V gene's germline CDR1 is SGHNT and CDR2 YYREEE (reference sequence). The CDR3 totals 16 residues. V trimming: 3 bases; J trimming: 1 base; junction bases outside the gene matches: 7. CDR3 loop: CASSCRGREGQETQYF. The CDR3 bases are TGTGCCAGCAGCTGCCGAGGGCGGGAGGGCCAAGAGACCCAGTACTTC.

The chain employs TRBV11-2 and TRBJ2-1; 11 nucleotides align to TRBD2. The CDR3 is 17 residues long. V lost 5 bases, J lost 4 bases, and 10 bases stayed unmatched. Per germline, CDR1 SGHAT and CDR2 FQNNGV. CDR3 protein: CASSQNGGTSGYNEQFF. CDR3 bases: TGTGCCAGCAGCCAAAATGGTGGGACTAGCGGATACAATGAGCAGTTCTTC.

The chain carries TRBV2 and TRBJ1-6; no clear D. V was pared by 5 bases and J by 13 bases, with 12 bases between. Germline CDR1 and CDR2: SNHLY and FYNNEI. The CDR3 consists of 12 residues. DNA for the CDR3: TGTGCCAGCAGTTTCACGGAGTGGCCCCTCCACTTT. Translation gives CASSFTEWPLHF.

This chain links TRBV11-1 with TRBJ2-1; 13 nucleotides agree with TRBD2. Per germline, CDR1 SGHAT and CDR2 FQDESV (reference sequence). This CDR3 contains 15 residues. Trimming removed 5 bases from V and 5 bases from J; junction bases left unmatched: 3. The CDR3 region is CASSRGLAGHNEQFF. The CDR3 region has the DNA TGTGCCAGCAGCCGGGGACTAGCGGGACACAATGAGCAGTTCTTC.